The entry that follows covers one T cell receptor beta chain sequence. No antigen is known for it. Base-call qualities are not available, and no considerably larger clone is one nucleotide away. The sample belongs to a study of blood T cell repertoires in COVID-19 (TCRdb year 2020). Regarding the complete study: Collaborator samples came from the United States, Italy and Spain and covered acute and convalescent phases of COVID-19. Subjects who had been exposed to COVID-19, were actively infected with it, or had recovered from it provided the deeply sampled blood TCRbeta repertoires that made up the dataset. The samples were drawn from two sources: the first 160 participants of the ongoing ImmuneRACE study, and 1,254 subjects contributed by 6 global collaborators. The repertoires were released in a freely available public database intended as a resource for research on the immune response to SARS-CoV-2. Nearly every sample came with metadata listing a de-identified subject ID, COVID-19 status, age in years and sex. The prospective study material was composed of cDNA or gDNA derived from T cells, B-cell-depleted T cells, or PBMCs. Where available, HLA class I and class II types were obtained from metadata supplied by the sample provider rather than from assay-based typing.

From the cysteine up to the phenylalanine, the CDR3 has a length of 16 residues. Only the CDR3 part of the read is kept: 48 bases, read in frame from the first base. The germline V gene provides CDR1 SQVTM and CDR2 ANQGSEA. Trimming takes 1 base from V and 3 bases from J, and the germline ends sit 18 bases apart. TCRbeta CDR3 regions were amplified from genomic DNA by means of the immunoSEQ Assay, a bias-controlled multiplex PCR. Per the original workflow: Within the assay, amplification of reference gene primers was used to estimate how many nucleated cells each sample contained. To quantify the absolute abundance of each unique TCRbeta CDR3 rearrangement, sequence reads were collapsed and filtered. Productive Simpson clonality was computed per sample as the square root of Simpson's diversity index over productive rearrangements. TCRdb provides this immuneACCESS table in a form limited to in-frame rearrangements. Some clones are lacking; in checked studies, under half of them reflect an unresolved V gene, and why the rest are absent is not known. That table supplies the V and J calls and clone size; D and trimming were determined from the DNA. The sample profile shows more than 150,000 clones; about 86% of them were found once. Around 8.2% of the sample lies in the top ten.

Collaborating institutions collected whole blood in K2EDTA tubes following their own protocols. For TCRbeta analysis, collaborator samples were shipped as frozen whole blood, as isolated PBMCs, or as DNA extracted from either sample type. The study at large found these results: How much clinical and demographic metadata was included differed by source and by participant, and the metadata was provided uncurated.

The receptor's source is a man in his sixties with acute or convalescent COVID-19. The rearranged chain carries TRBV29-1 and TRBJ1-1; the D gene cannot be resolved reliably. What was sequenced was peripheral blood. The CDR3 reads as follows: CSVEALKARRDTEAFF. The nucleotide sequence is TGCAGCGTTGAAGCCCTAAAGGCCCGGAGGGACACTGAAGCTTTCTTT.